The 5 T cell receptor beta chains given below trace back to one sample, sequenced in a study of identical twins. TCRdb called the 5' RACE reads again in MiXCR, with one record for every CDR3 protein. Of 700,000 or so distinct CDR3 sequences in the sample, approximately 21% are singletons; the top ten hold roughly 4%. These data are also associated with another study on T cells expressing NK-cell markers.

The sequenced sample consisted of PBMCs. These receptors were obtained from a woman under 30 in good health.

This clonotype was seen a handful of times. The genes are TRBV11-2 and TRBJ2-3; 11 positions match TRBD1. CDR1 and CDR2 from the germline V gene are SGHAT and FQNNGV. CDR3 size: 15 residues. The V and J ends lost 5 bases and 5 bases, in that order; junction bases with no gene match: 6. DNA of the CDR3: TGTGCCAGCAGCCGGACAGGGGGCTTGGGAGATACGCAGTATTTT. This codes for CASSRTGGLGDTQYF.

The V call is TRBV12-3 or TRBV12-4, the J call TRBJ1-1; possible D gene TRBD1, 5 bases. V lost 6 bases and J 6 bases, leaving 14 bases between the germline ends. CDR3 size: 13 residues. The CDR3 DNA sequence: TGTGCCAGCAGCGCGTTCCGAGGGGCTGAAGCTTTCTTT. Residues: CASSAFRGAEAFF.

The table lists this clonotype with many counts. The V and J genes are TRBV6-5 and TRBJ2-2; D gene uncertain. CDR1 and CDR2 (germline): MNHEY, SVGAGI. V shed 2 bases and J shed 6 bases, with 4 bases lying between them. CDR3 length equals 12 residues. Here the CDR3 DNA reads TGTGCCAGCAGTTACGCAGCCGGGGAGCTGTTTTTT. This sequence encodes CASSYAAGELFF.

V gene TRBV10-3 combines with J gene TRBJ2-1; TRBD2 agrees at 15 bases. From germline, CDR1 is ENHRY and CDR2 SYGVKD. This CDR3 region has 13 residues. The V and J ends lost 9 bases and 8 bases, in that order; junction bases with no gene match: 2. DNA of the CDR3: TGTGCCATACGGACTAGCGGGGGGGATGAGCAGTTCTTC. Translated, it gives CAIRTSGGDEQFF.

The V call is TRBV11-2, the J call TRBJ2-2, with 12 bases lining up with TRBD2. This CDR3 is built from 19 residues. The V and J ends lost 2 bases and 3 bases, in that order; junction bases with no gene match: 10. Germline V gene lookup returns CDR1 SGHAT and CDR2 FQNNGV. The chain's CDR3 is CASSLRGLAGHRDTGELFF. The CDR3 bases are TGTGCCAGCAGCTTAAGGGGACTAGCGGGTCATAGGGACACCGGGGAGCTGTTTTTT.